This T cell receptor (beta chain) derives from a study of blood T cells in healthy people across ages. The amount of total RNA extracted per sample was at least 6 micrograms. Per the germline V gene, CDR1 is MNHNS and CDR2 is SASEGT. V lost 1 base, J lost 5 bases, and 15 bases lay in between. CDR3 length: 15 residues. Then a second PCR, running about 6 to 11 cycles, was carried out with a sample-barcoded 5' primer and a J-beta primer mix. Each CDR3 protein gets one entry after TCRdb re-called the 5' RACE reads with MiXCR. Of about 1.6 million distinct CDR3 sequences in the sample, 34% were seen once. This clonotype appeared many times. A clone one base away is much larger, so this may be a read error.

The chain links TRBV6-1 to TRBJ2-7; D may be TRBD1 (5 bases). The TCR sequence derives from a woman under 40 in good health. Source material: blood. CDR3 region: CASSEGGRDSDEQYF. The CDR3 coding sequence is TGTGCCAGCAGTGAAGGAGGCAGGGATAGTGACGAGCAGTACTTC.